These 8 T cell receptor beta chains were sequenced from one sample in a study of technical replicates of blood from a few donors. Sequencing was performed with immunoSEQ multiplex PCR; in TCRdb, only in-frame clones are kept and a portion is missing. Of 40,000 to 65,000 clones listed, 70% to 90% were seen once; the top ten hold 5.5% to 6.5%. The sample taken for sequencing was PBMCs. The receptors derive from a human donor in good health. Some clones in this sample may be carry-over from other donors' samples.

This chain joins TRBV6-5 and TRBJ2-7; 8 bases are shared with TRBD2. The V gene end was trimmed by 6 bases and the J gene end by 2 bases; junction bases not matched to a gene: 9. From germline, CDR1 is MNHEY and CDR2 SVGAGI. The CDR3 length is 15 residues. The CDR3 loop reads CASRHHTSGAYEQYF. The CDR3 DNA is TGTGCCAGCAGGCACCATACTAGCGGAGCCTACGAGCAGTACTTC.

V gene TRBV5-1 combines with J gene TRBJ1-1; perhaps TRBD1 as D (6 bases). Trimming pared 7 bases from V and 6 bases from J, leaving 22 bases between. This CDR3 is built from 15 residues. Germline V gene data show CDR1 as SGHRS and CDR2 as YFSETQ. CDR3 DNA: TGCGCCAGCGCCCCCGACAGAGGGGGTCAGGCTGAAGCTTTCTTT. Translated, it gives CASAPDRGGQAEAFF.

The rearrangement joins TRBV7-9 to TRBJ1-6; TRBD1 agrees at 8 bases. From germline, CDR1 is SEHNR and CDR2 FQNEAQ (reference sequence). This CDR3 comprises 14 residues. After removal of 5 bases from V and 7 bases from J, the junction contained 4 bases not matched to a gene. CDR3 sequence (DNA): TGTGCCAGCAGCCAGGACAGGGAAAATTCACCCCTCCACTTT. Translating it yields CASSQDRENSPLHF.

This clone was seen only once. In DNA form, the CDR3 reads TGTGCCAGCACGGAGGGGAATCAGCCCCAGCATTTT. This translates into CASTEGNQPQHF. The genes are TRBV6-1 and TRBJ1-5; tentatively, D is TRBD1 (5 bases). Per the germline V gene, CDR1 is MNHNS and CDR2 is SASEGT. The CDR3 covers 12 residues. V lost 7 bases to trimming and J lost 4 bases, with 8 bases between them.

The chain is built from TRBV20-1 and TRBJ2-3; 7 bases are shared with TRBD2. This CDR3 is 11 amino acids long. Germline CDR1 is DFQATT and CDR2 is SNEGSKA (reference sequence). V dropped 8 bases and J dropped 5; count of bases not matched to a gene: 4. This chain's CDR3 is CSLGRGDTQYF. The DNA of the CDR3 is TGCAGTTTGGGGAGGGGAGATACGCAGTATTTT.

CDR3 DNA: TGCAGCGTGCAGAGGGGGCGGGAGACCCAGTACTTC. Protein product: CSVQRGRETQYF. The chain joins TRBV29-1 to TRBJ2-5; TRBD1 aligns across 7 bases. Germline V gene sequence: CDR1 SQVTM, CDR2 ANQGSEA. CDR3 length equals 12 residues. The V gene end was trimmed by 6 bases and the J gene end by 5 bases; junction bases not matched to a gene: 6.

V is TRBV6-1 and J is TRBJ1-2, with TRBD1 as a possible D gene (5 bases). This CDR3 is built from 18 residues. Per germline, CDR1 MNHNS and CDR2 SASEGT. V shed 1 base and J shed 4 bases, with 22 bases lying between them. The CDR3 DNA is TGTGCCAGCAGTGAAGATAAGCAGGGATGGGGTGTTGGCTATGGCTACACCTTC. It yields the protein CASSEDKQGWGVGYGYTF.

This chain uses TRBV27 with TRBJ1-6; D is ambiguous. From germline, CDR1 is MNHEY and CDR2 SMNVEV (reference sequence). Trimming shortened V by 4 bases and J by 0 bases, and 19 bases separated the two germline ends. This CDR3 is built from 19 residues. The CDR3: CASSWREPGPSSYNSPLHF. CDR3 nucleotide sequence: TGTGCCAGCAGTTGGAGGGAGCCAGGACCGAGCTCCTATAATTCACCCCTCCACTTT.